This TCR beta chain stems from a study of Ad26.COV2.S vaccination and SARS-CoV-2 variants. Study outcomes and limitations: The study found higher spike-specific TCR breadth in vaccine than placebo recipients. Total T cell responses were possibly underestimated by TCR breadth and depth analyses.

As to this clone: Its antigen is still unknown.

Germline V gives CDR1 MDHEN, CDR2 SYDVKM. The CDR3 loop spans 14 amino acids. V gave up 3 bases and J gave up 6 bases, with 12 bases separating them. Clones were read by immunoSEQ multiplex PCR, and TCRdb kept only the in-frame ones, dropping some. The sample records 380,000 or so clones, 80% to 90% being singletons. The treatment was: around 19 received Ad26.COV2.S at low or high dose, single or two shots; five or six received placebo; per-sample allocation not given. The samples were gathered on day 63 after the first injection of vaccine or placebo. This receptor was identified in a person between 18 and 65 years old who received the Ad26.COV2.S COVID-19 vaccine or a placebo. Source: peripheral blood, taken in a trial of Ad26.COV2.S vaccine versus placebo. The chain has TRBV28 and TRBJ2-1; D possibly uses TRBD1 or TRBD2 (5 bases each). CDR3 sequence (DNA): TGTGCCAGCAGTTTTTCCGGGGCGGGCAATGAGCAGTTCTTC. Its translation is CASSFSGAGNEQFF.